Listed here are 4 T cell receptor beta chains from one sample, sequenced in a study of T cell responses to AZD1222 COVID-19 vaccine. Sequenced by immunoSEQ multiplex PCR; TCRdb stores in-frame clones only, minus some. This repertoire shows under 80,000 clones, about 85% found once; its top ten account for 1.3%. The sequencing used peripheral blood, collected 28 days after the second AZD1222 dose. Receptor source: an adult who received the AZD1222 COVID-19 vaccine.

CDR3: CASSRTSGRANEQFF. The CDR3 DNA is TGTGCCAGCAGCCGGACTAGCGGGAGAGCCAATGAGCAGTTCTTC. The gene calls are TRBV9 and TRBJ2-1; TRBD2 agrees at 13 bases. The ends lost 4 bases at V and 6 bases at J; junction bases unmatched: 4. Germline V gene sequence: CDR1 SGDLS, CDR2 YYNGEE. This CDR3 has 15 residues. Full variable domain (remainder filled in from reference TRBV9 and TRBJ2-1): DSGVTQTPKHLITATGQRVTLRCSPRSGDLSVYWYQQSLDQGLQFLIQYYNGEERAKGNILERFSAQQFPDLHSELNLSSLELGDSALYFCASSRTSGRANEQFFGPGTRLTVL.

The chain joins TRBV7-2 to TRBJ2-7; TRBD2 matches at 9 bases. The ends lost 5 bases at V and 2 bases at J; junction bases unmatched: 10. The CDR3 has 16 residues. Germline CDR1 and CDR2: SGHTA and FQGNSA. CDR3 in DNA: TGTGCCAGCAGCCGGGCGGGACTAGCTCTTCCCTACGAGCAGTACTTC. It translates to CASSRAGLALPYEQYF.

The table lists this clone with a count of one. The V gene is TRBV29-1, the J gene TRBJ2-1; the D is unclear. V was cut by 4 bases and J by 0 bases, with 7 bases left in between. The CDR3 is made up of 13 amino acids. CDR1 is SQVTM and CDR2 is ANQGSEA in the germline V gene. CDR3 in amino acids: CSVAGSSYNEQFF. The DNA of the CDR3 is TGCAGCGTTGCGGGTAGCTCCTACAATGAGCAGTTCTTC.

The CDR3 DNA follows: TGTGCCTGGGCAGCCGGGTTGGGCCTGTTTTTT. This sequence encodes CAWAAGLGLFF. This chain connects TRBV30 to TRBJ1-4; D call uncertain. This CDR3 is 11 amino acids long. V was pared by 5 bases and J by 14 bases, with 15 bases between. CDR1 GTSNPN and CDR2 SVGIG come from the germline V gene (reference sequence).